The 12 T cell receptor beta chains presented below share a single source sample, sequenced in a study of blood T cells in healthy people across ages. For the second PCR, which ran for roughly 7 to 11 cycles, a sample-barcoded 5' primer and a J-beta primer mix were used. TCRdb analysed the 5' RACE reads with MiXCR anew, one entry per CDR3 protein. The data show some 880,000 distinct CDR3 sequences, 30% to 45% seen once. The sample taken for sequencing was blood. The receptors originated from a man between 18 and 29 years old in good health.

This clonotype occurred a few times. Here the CDR3 DNA reads TGTGCCAGCAGCTCCCGGGACAACACAGATACGCAGTATTTT. As protein: CASSSRDNTDTQYF. The chain couples TRBV7-2 to TRBJ2-3, with TRBD1 as a possible D gene (6 bases). V lost 4 bases, J lost 2 bases, and 10 bases lay in between. The CDR3 extends over 14 amino acids. CDR1 SGHTA and CDR2 FQGNSA come from the germline V gene.

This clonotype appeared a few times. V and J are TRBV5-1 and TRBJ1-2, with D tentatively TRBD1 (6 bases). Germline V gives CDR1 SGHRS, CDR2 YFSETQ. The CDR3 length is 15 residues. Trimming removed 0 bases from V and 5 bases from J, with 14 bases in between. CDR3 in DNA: TGCGCCAGCAGCTTGGGCTCCACAGGGCCTTATGGCTACACCTTC. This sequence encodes CASSLGSTGPYGYTF.

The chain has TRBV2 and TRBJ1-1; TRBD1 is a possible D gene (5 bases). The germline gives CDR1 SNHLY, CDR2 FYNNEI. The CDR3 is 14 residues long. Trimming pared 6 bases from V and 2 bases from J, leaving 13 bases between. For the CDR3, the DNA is TGTGCCAGCAGGATAAAACAGGAAAACACTGAAGCTTTCTTT. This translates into CASRIKQENTEAFF.

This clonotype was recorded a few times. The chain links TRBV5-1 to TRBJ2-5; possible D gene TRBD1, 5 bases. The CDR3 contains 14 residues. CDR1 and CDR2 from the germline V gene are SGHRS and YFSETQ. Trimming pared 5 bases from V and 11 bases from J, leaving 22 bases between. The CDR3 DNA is TGCGCCAGCAGATTCGAGGACATCTACAATGAGCAGTACTTC. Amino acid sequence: CASRFEDIYNEQYF.

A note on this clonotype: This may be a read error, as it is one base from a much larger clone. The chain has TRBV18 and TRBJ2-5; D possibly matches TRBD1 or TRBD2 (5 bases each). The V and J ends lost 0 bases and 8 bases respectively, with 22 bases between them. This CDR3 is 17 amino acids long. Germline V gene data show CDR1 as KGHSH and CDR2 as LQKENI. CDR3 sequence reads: CASSPPLGQGFRETQYF. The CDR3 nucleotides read TGTGCCAGCTCACCACCGCTCGGGCAGGGATTCCGGGAAACCCAGTACTTC.

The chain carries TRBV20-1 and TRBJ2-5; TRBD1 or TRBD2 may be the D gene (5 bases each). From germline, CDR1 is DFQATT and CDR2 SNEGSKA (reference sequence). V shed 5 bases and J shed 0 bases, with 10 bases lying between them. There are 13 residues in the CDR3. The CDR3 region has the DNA TGCAGTGCTCAGAGGGGAAACCAAGAGACCCAGTACTTC. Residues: CSAQRGNQETQYF.

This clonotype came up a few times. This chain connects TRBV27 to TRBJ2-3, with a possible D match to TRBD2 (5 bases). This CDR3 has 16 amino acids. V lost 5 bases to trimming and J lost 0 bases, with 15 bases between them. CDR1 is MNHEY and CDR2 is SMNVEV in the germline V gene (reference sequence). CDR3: CASSILASPSTDTQYF. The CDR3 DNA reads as TGTGCCAGCAGTATTCTAGCTTCCCCTAGCACAGATACGCAGTATTTT.

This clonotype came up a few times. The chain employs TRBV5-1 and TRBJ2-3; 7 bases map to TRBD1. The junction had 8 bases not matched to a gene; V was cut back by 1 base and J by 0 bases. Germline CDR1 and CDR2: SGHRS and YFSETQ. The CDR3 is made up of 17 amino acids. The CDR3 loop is CASSLTGALRSTDTQYF. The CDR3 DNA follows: TGCGCCAGCAGCTTGACAGGGGCCCTTAGAAGCACAGATACGCAGTATTTT. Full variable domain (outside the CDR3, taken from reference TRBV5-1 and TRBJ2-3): KAGVTQTPRYLIKTRGQQVTLSCSPISGHRSVSWYQQTPGQGLQFLFEYFSETQRNKGNFPGRFSGRQFSNSRSEMNVSTLELGDSALYLCASSLTGALRSTDTQYFGPGTRLTVL.

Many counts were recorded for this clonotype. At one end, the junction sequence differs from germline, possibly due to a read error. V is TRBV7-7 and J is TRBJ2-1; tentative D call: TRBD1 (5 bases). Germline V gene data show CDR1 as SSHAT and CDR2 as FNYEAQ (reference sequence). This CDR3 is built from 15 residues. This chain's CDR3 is CASSLEPGQHNEQFF. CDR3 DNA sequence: TGTGCTAGCAGCTTAGAACCAGGGCAACACAATGAGCAGTTCTTC.

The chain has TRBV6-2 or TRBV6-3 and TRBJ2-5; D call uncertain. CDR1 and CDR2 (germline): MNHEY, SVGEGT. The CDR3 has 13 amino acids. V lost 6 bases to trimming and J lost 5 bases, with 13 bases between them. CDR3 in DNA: TGTGCCAGCAGGGGGTCCGCGCTGGAGACCCAGTACTTC. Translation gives CASRGSALETQYF.

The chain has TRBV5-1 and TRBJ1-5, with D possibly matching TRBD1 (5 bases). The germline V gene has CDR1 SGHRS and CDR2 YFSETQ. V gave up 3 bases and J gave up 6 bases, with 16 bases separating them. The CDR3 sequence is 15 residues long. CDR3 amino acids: CASSWAGTPGQPQHF. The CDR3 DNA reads TGCGCCAGCAGCTGGGCCGGGACCCCGGGTCAGCCCCAGCATTTT.

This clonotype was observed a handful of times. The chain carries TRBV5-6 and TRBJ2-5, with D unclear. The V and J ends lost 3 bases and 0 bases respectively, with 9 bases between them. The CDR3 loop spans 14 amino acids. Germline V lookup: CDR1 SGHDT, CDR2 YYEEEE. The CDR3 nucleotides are TGTGCCAGCAGCTCCCGAACTTACCAAGAGACCCAGTACTTC. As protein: CASSSRTYQETQYF.